Listed below are T cell receptor beta chains from one sample, sequenced in a study of blood T cell repertoires in COVID-19. Only in-frame clones appear in the TCRdb table, and some are missing; sequencing was by immunoSEQ multiplex PCR. This table has 200,000 to 250,000 clones, 83% appearing once. The material sequenced was PBMCs or T cells enriched from blood (not recorded which). These TCRs come from a woman aged 45-65 years who had been exposed to COVID-19. CDR3s include the opening cysteine and the closing phenylalanine or tryptophan. D genes are given only for firm matches. Clone size is given for some rows only: seen once, a few or many times, or a class if the clone is expanded.

D gene,J gene,V gene,clone size,CDR3 DNA,CDR3 protein
TRBD1,TRBJ1-5,TRBV6-5,-,TGTGCCAGCAGGACAGGGTGGGGGTTTCAGCCCCAGCATTTT,CASRTGWGFQPQHF
-,TRBJ2-1,TRBV7-2,-,TGTGCCAGCAGCCACTCGAAATCCTACAATGAGCAGTTCTTC,CASSHSKSYNEQFF
TRBD1,TRBJ2-7,TRBV7-8,-,TGTGCCAGCAGCCCCATAACCGGGACAGGGGAAGAGCAGTACTTC,CASSPITGTGEEQYF
TRBD1,TRBJ1-2,TRBV5-1,-,TGCGCCAGCAGCGCAGGGGACAGAAACTATGGCTACACCTTC,CASSAGDRNYGYTF
TRBD2,TRBJ2-5,TRBV5-1,once,TGCGCCAGCGGAGAGTCCGGGACTAGCGGCGAGACCCAGTACTTC,CASGESGTSGETQYF
-,TRBJ2-5,TRBV5-1,-,TGCGCCAGCAGCTTGGCGCCAGGGGAAGAGACCCAGTACTTC,CASSLAPGEETQYF
-,TRBJ2-5,TRBV18,-,TGTGCCAGCTCACCGAGCCAAGAGACCCAGTACTTC,CASSPSQETQYF
-,TRBJ2-1,TRBV19,-,TGTGCCAGTAGTACCCAGGGATTGAGGACTGAGCAGTTCTTC,CASSTQGLRTEQFF
-,TRBJ1-2,TRBV3-1/TRBV3-2,-,TGTGCCAGCAGCCCGTCAGGGAACTATGGCTACACCTTC,CASSPSGNYGYTF
TRBD1,TRBJ1-2,TRBV5-1,-,TGCGCCAGCAGCCCGAACACAGGGGAGAACTATGGCTACACCTTC,CASSPNTGENYGYTF
-,TRBJ1-5,TRBV19,-,TGTGCCAGTAGTACGGACTTCAATCAGCCCCAGCATTTT,CASSTDFNQPQHF
TRBD2,TRBJ2-5,TRBV19,-,TGTGCCAGTTCTAGGACTAGCGGGGGGGAGACCCAGTACTTC,CASSRTSGGETQYF
-,TRBJ1-6,TRBV6-4,-,TGTGCCAGCAGTGAGGGCCCTAATTCACCCCTCCACTTT,CASSEGPNSPLHF
-,TRBJ1-2,TRBV30,-,TGTGCCTGGATCGGGGGGGCTCATGGCTACACCTTC,CAWIGGAHGYTF
-,TRBJ1-3,TRBV10-2,-,TGCGCCAGCGGCGGAAACACCATATATTTT,CASGGNTIYF
TRBD2,TRBJ2-3,TRBV4-3,-,TGCGCCAGCAGCCAAGATCACCGACTAGCCAGCACAGATACGCAGTATTTT,CASSQDHRLASTDTQYF
-,TRBJ2-1,TRBV3-1/TRBV3-2,-,TGTGCCAGCAGCCAAGGCAGGCACCAGATAGGTAATGAGCAGTTCTTC,CASSQGRHQIGNEQFF
-,TRBJ2-4,TRBV29-1,once,TGCAGCGCAAAGTCGGGAAACATTCAGTACTTC,CSAKSGNIQYF
-,TRBJ1-1,TRBV21-1,-,TGTGCCAGCAGCAAAGGGACAAGGAAGGGGTGGCACACTGAAGCTTTCTTT,CASSKGTRKGWHTEAFF
TRBD1,TRBJ1-2,TRBV4-2,-,TGTGCCAGCAGAACGACAGGGGGGAGGTATGGCTACACCTTC,CASRTTGGRYGYTF
TRBD1,TRBJ1-5,TRBV25-1,-,TGTGCCAGCAGTGACGGGACAGGTCCTTATCAGCCCCAGCATTTT,CASSDGTGPYQPQHF
-,TRBJ2-7,TRBV19,once,TGTGCCAGTAGCCACCAGGGGCTCCGAGAACCCTACGAGCAGTACTTC,CASSHQGLREPYEQYF
-,TRBJ1-1,TRBV19,-,TGTGCCAGTAGTATAGCTGCCCGGGGGGCCACTGAAGCTTTCTTT,CASSIAARGATEAFF
TRBD1,TRBJ1-1,TRBV15,once,TGTGCCACCACGCACAGGGGACCGGGCACTGAAGCTTTCTTT,CATTHRGPGTEAFF
-,TRBJ2-3,TRBV11-2,-,TGTGCCAGCAGCTTAGACAGAGATACGCAGTATTTT,CASSLDRDTQYF
-,TRBJ1-5,TRBV10-3,-,TGTGCCATCAGTGAGTCGAACAGGGTGTCGCGCCCGGATCAGCCCCAGCATTTT,CAISESNRVSRPDQPQHF
-,TRBJ1-2,TRBV7-2,-,TGTGCCAGCAGCTTAGGGGGCTATGATGGCTACACCTTC,CASSLGGYDGYTF
TRBD2,TRBJ2-1,TRBV11-2,once,TGTGCCAGCAGCTTTCCACTAGCGGGGGCGATATACAATGAGCAGTTCTTC,CASSFPLAGAIYNEQFF
TRBD1,TRBJ1-1,TRBV6-5,-,TGTGCCACCCTCCAGGGGGTGTACACTGAAGCTTTCTTT,CATLQGVYTEAFF
-,TRBJ1-4,TRBV7-9,few,TGTGCCAGCAGCTTAGCAGGGGGAGAAAAACTGTTTTTT,CASSLAGGEKLFF